The 32 T cell receptor beta chains presented below share a single source sample, sequenced in a study of radiation and T cells in renal cell carcinoma. The time point denotes: blood 2 weeks post-SBRT. Treatment in this sample: 15 Gy SBRT to primary tumor, nephrectomy 4 weeks later. Assay: immunoSEQ multiplex PCR; the TCRdb copy retains only in-frame clones and omits some. The repertoire includes roughly 140,000 clones, about 91% of them detected once, and 10% to 15% sits in the top ten. The source was blood, collected from a patient whose treatment included radiotherapy and nephrectomy. All receptors come from a woman aged 45 to 65 with renal cell carcinoma.

This chain's CDR3 is CASSLERGRGTEAFF. In DNA, the CDR3 is TGTGCCAGCAGCCTAGAGCGGGGGCGTGGGACTGAAGCTTTCTTT. The chain carries TRBV9 and TRBJ1-1, with D possibly matching TRBD1 (6 bases). This CDR3 spans 15 amino acids. Germline assignment: CDR1 SGDLS and CDR2 YYNGEE. V lost 4 bases, J lost 5 bases, and 18 bases lay in between.

The chain employs TRBV19 and TRBJ1-1, with 9 bases lining up with TRBD1. Looked up from germline, CDR1 is LNHDA and CDR2 is SQIVND (reference sequence). The CDR3 has 13 amino acids. The V and J ends lost 5 bases and 4 bases, in that order; junction bases with no gene match: 2. In DNA form, the CDR3 reads TGTGCCAGTAGTTGGGACAGGGTCACTGAAGCTTTCTTT. Translated, it gives CASSWDRVTEAFF.

The CDR3 here is CASSYDSILSYEQYF. The CDR3 coding sequence is TGTGCCAGCAGTTACGATTCGATTCTCTCCTACGAGCAGTACTTC. The chain is built from TRBV6-5 and TRBJ2-7; D remains ambiguous. Germline V gene sequence: CDR1 MNHEY, CDR2 SVGAGI. Trimming stripped 2 bases from V and 0 bases from J, with 11 bases between. This CDR3 has 15 residues.

J is TRBJ1-6 and V is TRBV30, with 7 nucleotides matching TRBD1. After removal of 5 bases from V and 13 bases from J, the junction contained 5 bases not matched to a gene. Germline CDR1 and CDR2: GTSNPN and SVGIG (reference sequence). The CDR3 covers 11 residues. The CDR3 nucleotides are TGTGCCTGGGCGACAGGGCGGCCCCTCCACTTT. Residues: CAWATGRPLHF.

The V gene is TRBV6-5, the J gene TRBJ2-7; D is ambiguous. CDR3 length equals 16 residues. V lost 0 bases and J lost 0, with 12 bases in between. The germline V gene has CDR1 MNHEY and CDR2 SVGAGI. The DNA for the CDR3 is TGTGCCAGCAGTTACTCGGTACAGAAGTACTCCTACGAGCAGTACTTC. It specifies CASSYSVQKYSYEQYF.

The rearrangement joins TRBV9 to TRBJ2-3; D perhaps matches TRBD1 (5 bases). Germline CDR1 SGDLS, CDR2 YYNGEE. CDR3 length: 14 residues. Trimming stripped 7 bases from V and 1 base from J, with 13 bases between. DNA for the CDR3: TGTGCCAGCGCAGGGCTACCTGGCACAGATACGCAGTATTTT. Translation: CASAGLPGTDTQYF.

This CDR3 reads CASSHGDTQYF. DNA for the CDR3: TGTGCCAGCAGCCATGGCGATACGCAGTATTTT. V gene TRBV6-5 combines with J gene TRBJ2-3, with D unresolved. CDR3 size: 11 residues. The V end lost 6 bases, the J end lost 6 bases, and 7 bases lay between the germline ends. Germline values: CDR1 MNHEY, CDR2 SVGAGI.

The chain joins TRBV30 to TRBJ1-2; D perhaps matches TRBD1 (6 bases). The V gene lost 2 bases and the J gene lost 4 bases, with 11 bases spanning the gap. This CDR3 has 13 residues. Germline CDR1 and CDR2: GTSNPN and SVGIG (reference sequence). The CDR3 DNA reads TGTGCCTGGAGTCGTACAGGGTTCTATGGCTACACCTTC. Translation gives CAWSRTGFYGYTF.

The chain couples TRBV18 to TRBJ2-2; D is possibly TRBD1 (6 bases). With 5 bases removed from V and 0 bases from J, the gap between germline ends came to 10 bases. The CDR3 extends over 15 amino acids. The germline gives CDR1 KGHSH, CDR2 LQKENI. CDR3 loop: CASSVQGSNTGELFF. The CDR3 coding sequence is TGTGCCAGCTCAGTACAGGGCTCGAACACCGGGGAGCTGTTTTTT.

The rearrangement links TRBV9 to TRBJ2-6; D possibly corresponds to TRBD1 (7 bases). V was cut by 2 bases and J by 5 bases, with 17 bases left in between. The CDR3 length is 17 residues. Germline values: CDR1 SGDLS, CDR2 YYNGEE. DNA for the CDR3: TGTGCCAGCAGCGTCGGGGGCACAGGGGCAAGGGCCAACGTCCTGACTTTC. Its translation: CASSVGGTGARANVLTF. Using reference TRBV9 and TRBJ2-6 for the parts outside the CDR3, the full variable domain is DSGVTQTPKHLITATGQRVTLRCSPRSGDLSVYWYQQSLDQGLQFLIQYYNGEERAKGNILERFSAQQFPDLHSELNLSSLELGDSALYFCASSVGGTGARANVLTFGAGSRLTVL.

This sequence joins TRBV29-1 and TRBJ2-5; 9 nucleotides align to TRBD1. The CDR3 is 14 residues long. Germline trimming cut 5 bases from V and 5 bases from J; bases unmatched to any gene: 9. Germline values: CDR1 SQVTM, CDR2 ANQGSEA. CDR3 sequence (DNA): TGCAGCGTTTTTTACAGGGGGCCGGGGGAGACCCAGTACTTC. Translating gives CSVFYRGPGETQYF.

The rearrangement links TRBV19 to TRBJ2-5; tentatively, D is TRBD2 (7 bases). The CDR3 contains 13 residues. Trimming left V 5 bases short and J 5 bases short, with 12 bases between. Per germline, CDR1 LNHDA and CDR2 SQIVND (reference sequence). The CDR3 here is CASSEAGAETQYF. CDR3 in DNA: TGTGCCAGTAGTGAGGCGGGGGCGGAGACCCAGTACTTC.

The gene calls are TRBV4-2 and TRBJ2-2, with D possibly TRBD1 on 5 matching bases. This CDR3 has 16 residues. Between the trimmed V and J ends, which lost 1 base and 0 bases, there was a span of 9 bases. Germline CDR1 is LGHNA and CDR2 is YNFKEQ. CDR3 region: CASSQGRQSNTGELFF. The CDR3 DNA is TGTGCCAGCAGCCAAGGGCGACAGTCGAACACCGGGGAGCTGTTTTTT.

In this sample, this clone turned up once. The chain recombines TRBV19 with TRBJ1-3, with D maybe TRBD1 (6 bases). CDR1 is LNHDA, CDR2 SQIVND, per germline (reference sequence). With 3 bases removed from V and 2 bases from J, the gap between germline ends came to 14 bases. CDR3 length: 16 residues. As DNA, the CDR3 is TGTGCCAGTAGTATTAATCCGGGGGCCGCTGGAAACACCATATATTTT. Translating it yields CASSINPGAAGNTIYF.

The chain couples TRBV14 to TRBJ2-1, with 8 positions matching TRBD2. Germline lookup yields CDR1 SGHDN and CDR2 FVKESK. Trimming removed 4 bases from V and 7 bases from J; junction bases left unmatched: 15. The CDR3 sequence is 17 residues long. The CDR3 DNA sequence: TGTGCCAGCAGCCTCGGTAGTAGCGGGGCCTTTGGGAATGAGCAGTTCTTC. Residues: CASSLGSSGAFGNEQFF.

The chain has TRBV10-3 and TRBJ2-3; 7 nucleotides align to TRBD1. CDR1 is ENHRY and CDR2 is SYGVKD in the germline V gene. Losses at the gene ends were 5 bases for V and 6 bases for J; bases not matched to a gene: 8. This CDR3 contains 14 residues. CDR3 sequence (DNA): TGTGCCATCAGTAAACAGGGGTTGGAGGATACGCAGTATTTT. Translation gives CAISKQGLEDTQYF.

The chain employs TRBV6-6 and TRBJ2-7; D perhaps matches TRBD1 (6 bases). The CDR3 totals 12 residues. Germline V gene data show CDR1 as MNHNY and CDR2 as SVGAGI (reference sequence). V lost 4 bases to trimming and J lost 5 bases, with 9 bases between them. Here the CDR3 DNA reads TGTGCCAGCAGTTCCCACAGGGACGAGCAGTACTTC. This encodes CASSSHRDEQYF.

This clone was recorded a few times. The chain employs TRBV6-6 and TRBJ1-3, with 8 bases identical to TRBD1. The CDR3 has 16 residues. V shed 6 bases, J shed 3 bases, and the junction held 10 bases outside the gene matches. Germline V gives CDR1 MNHNY, CDR2 SVGAGI (reference sequence). CDR3 sequence: CASSETGGVFGNTIYF. In nucleotides, the CDR3 is TGTGCCAGCAGCGAAACAGGGGGGGTTTTTGGAAACACCATATATTTT.

The V gene is TRBV5-1, the J gene TRBJ1-2; TRBD1 is a possible D gene (6 bases). The V end lost 4 bases, the J end lost 4 bases, and 11 bases lay between the germline ends. The CDR3 is made up of 13 amino acids. Germline CDR1 SGHRS, CDR2 YFSETQ. The CDR3 coding sequence is TGCGCCAGCAGCGCTGGACAGCTCTATGGCTACACCTTC. Translation gives CASSAGQLYGYTF.

The chain carries TRBV6-6 and TRBJ1-5, with a tentative D call TRBD1 (5 bases). V lost 11 bases to trimming and J lost 0 bases, with 17 bases between them. The CDR3 is 15 residues long. Germline V CDR1 and CDR2: MNHNY, SVGAGI (reference sequence). The CDR3 DNA is TGTGCCTGCTCAGAGGGGCAATATAGCAATCAGCCCCAGCATTTT. As protein: CACSEGQYSNQPQHF.

The chain combines TRBV30 with TRBJ1-4; 10 nucleotides match TRBD1. The CDR3 contains 15 residues. Germline trimming cut 3 bases from V and 5 bases from J; bases unmatched to any gene: 6. Germline-derived CDR1 and CDR2 are GTSNPN and SVGIG (reference sequence). The CDR3 region has the DNA TGTGCCTGGAGGACCGACAGGGGGCGAAATGAAAAACTGTTTTTT. It specifies CAWRTDRGRNEKLFF.

The rearrangement uses TRBV19 and TRBJ1-5; tentative D call: TRBD1 (6 bases). CDR1 is LNHDA and CDR2 is SQIVND in the germline V gene (reference sequence). This CDR3 is built from 15 residues. Trimming pared 3 bases from V and 6 bases from J, leaving 15 bases between. Here the CDR3 DNA reads TGTGCCAGTAGTATCGTCAGGGGCGCAGGTCAGCCCCAGCATTTT. It encodes CASSIVRGAGQPQHF.

The rearrangement links TRBV9 to TRBJ2-5, with TRBD1 matching 7 bases. This CDR3 contains 17 residues. The germline V gene has CDR1 SGDLS and CDR2 YYNGEE. V was pared by 0 bases and J by 2 bases, with 10 bases of the junction left unmatched. The CDR3 coding sequence is TGTGCCAGCAGCGTAGCTACTCGGCAGGGGGAACAAGAGACCCAGTACTTC. This translates into CASSVATRQGEQETQYF. Combining the CDR3 with reference TRBV9 and TRBJ2-5 gives the whole variable domain DSGVTQTPKHLITATGQRVTLRCSPRSGDLSVYWYQQSLDQGLQFLIQYYNGEERAKGNILERFSAQQFPDLHSELNLSSLELGDSALYFCASSVATRQGEQETQYFGPGTRLLVL.

The chain uses TRBV7-8 and TRBJ2-3; TRBD2 agrees at 7 bases. The CDR3 loop spans 15 amino acids. Germline CDR1 reads SGHVS; CDR2 reads FQNEAQ. The ends lost 7 bases at V and 0 bases at J; junction bases unmatched: 7. CDR3 sequence: CASTKSGVSTDTQYF. The CDR3 coding sequence is TGTGCCAGCACAAAGAGCGGGGTTAGCACAGATACGCAGTATTTT.

J is TRBJ1-2 and V is TRBV2; 7 positions match TRBD1. Trimming cost V 11 bases and J 5 bases; bases outside gene matches: 8. CDR3 size: 12 residues. The V gene's germline CDR1 is SNHLY and CDR2 FYNNEI. CDR3 region: CARQGGGYGYTF. The CDR3 bases are TGTGCCCGACAGGGCGGCGGTTATGGCTACACCTTC. Full variable domain (missing parts from reference TRBV2 and TRBJ1-2): EPEVTQTPSHQVTQMGQEVILRCVPISNHLYFYWYRQILGQKVEFLVSFYNNEISEKSEIFDDQFSVERPDGSNFTLKIRSTKLEDSAMYFCARQGGGYGYTFGSGTRLTVV.

V and J are TRBV7-2 and TRBJ1-4; D remains unclear. Germline lookup yields CDR1 SGHTA and CDR2 FQGNSA. This CDR3 is 15 amino acids long. V dropped 5 bases and J dropped 6 bases, with 16 bases sitting between them. CDR3 in DNA: TGTGCCAGCAGCCCTGGTGGGTCCCGAGATGAAAAACTGTTTTTT. It specifies CASSPGGSRDEKLFF.

The chain has TRBV18 and TRBJ2-1; 16 bases are shared with TRBD2. Germline assignment: CDR1 KGHSH and CDR2 LQKENI. The CDR3 is 20 residues long. With 1 base clipped from V and 0 bases from J, the junction kept 6 bases outside the gene matches. CDR3 sequence (DNA): TGTGCCAGCTCACCACTGGGACTAGCGGGGGGGTCCAGCTCCTACAATGAGCAGTTCTTC. It codes for CASSPLGLAGGSSSYNEQFF.

The CDR3 bases are TGTGCTAGTGGTTTTTCGGGGGGCGCAGACATTCAGTACTTC. It yields the protein CASGFSGGADIQYF. The genes are TRBV12-5 and TRBJ2-4; D is possibly TRBD2 (7 bases). The CDR3 runs to 14 residues. Trimming cost V 3 bases and J 8 bases, with 14 bases left between them. In germline, CDR1 is LGHNT, CDR2 FRNRAP.

The chain combines TRBV6-5 with TRBJ1-5; the D is unclear. The CDR3 spans 15 residues. Trimming shortened V by 5 bases and J by 3 bases, and 14 bases separated the two germline ends. Germline CDR1 reads MNHEY; CDR2 reads SVGAGI. The DNA of the CDR3 is TGTGCCAGCAGTGCGGACGGCTTACCCAATCAGCCCCAGCATTTT. This translates into CASSADGLPNQPQHF.

The chain employs TRBV5-1 and TRBJ1-1; 8 positions match TRBD1. Trimming took 3 bases from V and 4 from J; bases not matched to a gene: 8. The germline V gene has CDR1 SGHRS and CDR2 YFSETQ. This CDR3 is built from 15 residues. The CDR3 reads CASSSLRGLGTEAFF. The CDR3 DNA sequence: TGCGCCAGCAGCTCCCTCAGGGGGCTCGGCACTGAAGCTTTCTTT.

Details on this clone: An end of the junction does not agree with germline; a read error may underlie this. This chain links TRBV7-7 with TRBJ2-7; possible D gene TRBD2, 5 bases. Germline CDR1 reads SSHAT; CDR2 reads FNYEAQ (reference sequence). CDR3 size: 13 residues. CDR3 DNA sequence: TGTGCTAGCAGCCGTGCGTCCGGGGACGAGCAGTACTTC. Its translation: CASSRASGDEQYF. Combining the CDR3 with reference TRBV7-7 and TRBJ2-7 gives the whole variable domain GAGVSQSPRYKVTKRGQDVTLRCDPISSHATLYWYQQALGQGPEFLTYFNYEAQPDKSGLPSDRFSAERPEGSISTLTIQRTEQRDSAMYRCASSRASGDEQYFGPGTRLTVT.

This chain uses TRBV18 with TRBJ2-5; 9 nucleotides agree with TRBD2. The V gene end was trimmed by 6 bases and the J gene end by 2 bases; junction bases not matched to a gene: 4. Germline V gives CDR1 KGHSH, CDR2 LQKENI. This CDR3 spans 14 amino acids. CDR3 nucleotide sequence: TGTGCCAGCTCCGCTAGCGGGGATCAAGAGACCCAGTACTTC. Translated, it gives CASSASGDQETQYF.